Presented here are 27 T cell receptor beta chains from one specimen sequenced in a study of CD8+ T cells in alopecia areata. RNA was isolated and reverse transcribed to cDNA, the sequencing template. This table comes from immunoSEQ multiplex PCR, and its TCRdb copy is limited to in-frame clones, with some not included. The sample lists 100,000 to 150,000 clones; 58% were seen once. The sequencing used CD4+ T cells sorted from blood, collected at week 0. These receptors all come from a human donor with alopecia areata.

The V gene is TRBV5-6, the J gene TRBJ1-2; D is uncertain. V lost 0 bases to trimming and J lost 4 bases, with 7 bases between them. There are 13 residues in the CDR3. The germline V gene has CDR1 SGHDT and CDR2 YYEEEE. CDR3 amino acids: CASSLDRSYGYTF. As DNA, the CDR3 is TGTGCCAGCAGCTTGGACAGAAGCTATGGCTACACCTTC.

The V call is TRBV7-8, the J call TRBJ1-1; D is undetermined. The CDR3 has 13 residues. The V and J ends lost 2 bases and 0 bases respectively, with 4 bases between them. The germline gives CDR1 SGHVS, CDR2 FQNEAQ. The CDR3 protein is CASSLRLNTEAFF. The DNA of the CDR3 is TGTGCCAGCAGCTTACGCTTGAACACTGAAGCTTTCTTT.

V gene TRBV6-5 combines with J gene TRBJ1-1; 8 bases are a match to TRBD1. Germline trimming cut 4 bases from V and 4 bases from J; bases unmatched to any gene: 8. CDR3 length: 15 amino acids. Germline V gene sequence: CDR1 MNHEY, CDR2 SVGAGI. The CDR3 region is CASSSNRGSSTEAFF. Here the CDR3 DNA reads TGTGCCAGCAGTTCGAACAGGGGGTCGTCCACTGAAGCTTTCTTT.

CDR3 DNA sequence: TGTGCCAGCAGTCTCGACGGGGGGGGCCGAGATGAGCAGTTCTTC. It specifies CASSLDGGGRDEQFF. The chain has TRBV6-4 and TRBJ2-1; 8 bases are shared with TRBD2. The germline CDR1 and CDR2 sequences are MRHNA and SNTAGT. After removal of 5 bases from V and 8 bases from J, the junction contained 11 bases not matched to a gene. The CDR3 has 15 residues.

This chain connects TRBV7-2 to TRBJ2-2, with TRBD2 identical over 11 bases. This CDR3 region has 18 residues. Germline values: CDR1 SGHTA, CDR2 FQGNSA. The V gene end was trimmed by 1 base and the J gene end by 1 base; junction bases not matched to a gene: 5. Here the CDR3 DNA reads TGTGCCAGCAGCTTAGGTAGACTAGCGGGACGGAACACCGGGGAGCTGTTTTTT. Translated, it gives CASSLGRLAGRNTGELFF.

This sequence joins TRBV5-1 and TRBJ2-7; no firm D call. CDR1 is SGHRS, CDR2 YFSETQ, per germline. CDR3 size: 12 residues. The V end lost 5 bases, the J end lost 2 bases, and 8 bases lay between the germline ends. The CDR3 sequence is CASRLTAYEQYF. DNA of the CDR3: TGCGCCAGCAGACTTACCGCCTACGAGCAGTACTTC.

This chain joins TRBV14 and TRBJ1-5; D not resolved. CDR3 length: 14 residues. Between the trimmed V and J ends, which lost 4 bases and 2 bases, there was a span of 9 bases. Germline assignment: CDR1 SGHDN and CDR2 FVKESK. This CDR3 reads CASSRSGGNQPQHF. In nucleotides, the CDR3 is TGTGCCAGCAGCCGGTCCGGTGGCAATCAGCCCCAGCATTTT.

The chain joins TRBV19 to TRBJ1-1, with TRBD1 identical over 7 bases. With 5 bases clipped from V and 2 bases from J, the junction kept 8 bases outside the gene matches. Germline V gene sequence: CDR1 LNHDA, CDR2 SQIVND (reference sequence). CDR3 length: 15 residues. CDR3 in amino acids: CASSPLDRVNTEAFF. CDR3 coding DNA: TGTGCCAGTAGTCCTCTCGACAGGGTTAACACTGAAGCTTTCTTT.

V usage is TRBV18 and J usage is TRBJ1-2, with D unresolved. The length of the CDR3 is 13 residues. Germline V CDR1 and CDR2: KGHSH, LQKENI. V lost 2 bases and J lost 8, with 12 bases in between. The CDR3 here is CASSPSGREGYTF. The CDR3 DNA sequence: TGTGCCAGCTCACCATCGGGCCGGGAGGGCTACACCTTC.

The chain has TRBV19 and TRBJ2-6; D could derive from TRBD1 or TRBD2 (5 bases each). The CDR3 has 18 residues. V lost 7 bases, J lost 0 bases, and 19 bases lay in between. The germline V gene has CDR1 LNHDA and CDR2 SQIVND (reference sequence). DNA of the CDR3: TGTGCCAGTACCCCGAGTGGGACCCGCTCCTCTGGGGCCAACGTCCTGACTTTC. This sequence encodes CASTPSGTRSSGANVLTF. Together with reference TRBV19 and TRBJ2-6, the CDR3 gives the full variable domain: DGGITQSPKYLFRKEGQNVTLSCEQNLNHDAMYWYRQDPGQGLRLIYYSQIVNDFQKGDIAEGYSVSREKKESFPLTVTSAQKNPTAFYLCASTPSGTRSSGANVLTFGAGSRLTVL.

This clone appeared a single time. The genes are TRBV7-7 and TRBJ2-5; D is uncertain. In germline, CDR1 is SSHAT, CDR2 FNYEAQ (reference sequence). The V gene lost 5 bases and the J gene lost 7 bases, with 14 bases spanning the gap. This CDR3 is built from 13 residues. CDR3 in DNA: TGTGCCAGCAGCAGCGAAACTATTTCGACCCAGTACTTC. It codes for CASSSETISTQYF.

This chain links TRBV10-3 with TRBJ1-2; D may be TRBD1 (5 bases). The germline V and J ends were trimmed by 7 bases and 6 bases, with 21 bases remaining between them. CDR1 is ENHRY and CDR2 is SYGVKD in the germline V gene. The length of the CDR3 is 15 residues. CDR3 nucleotide sequence: TGTGCCATCACCCGGGGCGGAGGGTACGTCGATGGCTACACCTTC. Amino acids: CAITRGGGYVDGYTF.

This rearrangement joins TRBV18 to TRBJ1-5; the D is unclear. Germline loops: CDR1 KGHSH, CDR2 LQKENI. With 0 bases removed from V and 6 bases from J, the gap between germline ends came to 6 bases. This CDR3 region has 13 residues. The CDR3 reads CASSPPGGQPQHF. CDR3 sequence (DNA): TGTGCCAGCTCACCACCGGGAGGTCAGCCCCAGCATTTT.

This rearrangement joins TRBV5-6 to TRBJ1-1; a weak D match, TRBD1 (6 bases). Deletions cut 3 bases from V and 3 bases from J, with 9 bases between. This CDR3 comprises 13 residues. From germline, CDR1 is SGHDT and CDR2 YYEEEE. CDR3 sequence reads: CASSSQGYTEAFF. The CDR3 DNA follows: TGTGCCAGCAGCTCACAGGGATACACTGAAGCTTTCTTT.

This rearrangement joins TRBV7-9 to TRBJ2-2; 9 bases are shared with TRBD2. The J segment lost 7 bases and the V segment lost 0 bases, leaving 3 bases of the junction unmatched. Germline assignment: CDR1 SEHNR and CDR2 FQNEAQ (reference sequence). The CDR3 is made up of 15 amino acids. CDR3 coding DNA: TGTGCCAGCAGCTTAGCGGGACTAGCCGGCGGGGAGCTGTTTTTT. Translation gives CASSLAGLAGGELFF.

This chain links TRBV6-5 with TRBJ2-7; D is undetermined. Trimming removed 0 bases from V and 4 bases from J, with 16 bases in between. The germline gives CDR1 MNHEY, CDR2 SVGAGI. The CDR3 length is 16 residues. CDR3: CASSYSLPAIGYEQYF. The CDR3 coding sequence is TGTGCCAGCAGTTACTCTCTACCTGCAATTGGGTACGAGCAGTACTTC.

Turning to this clone: Possible read error: a much larger clone is one base away. The V and J genes are TRBV29-1 and TRBJ2-2; 8 bases map to TRBD2. Germline CDR1 is SQVTM and CDR2 is ANQGSEA. V gave up 0 bases and J gave up 1 base; unmatched junction bases: 7. This CDR3 is built from 17 residues. The CDR3 DNA is TGCAGCGTTGAAGATCCAATTGCGGGGGGGAACACCGGGGAGCTGTTTTTT. This encodes CSVEDPIAGGNTGELFF.

The chain couples TRBV9 to TRBJ1-1; 7 bases line up with TRBD1. Germline assignment: CDR1 SGDLS and CDR2 YYNGEE. This CDR3 comprises 16 residues. The J segment lost 1 base and the V segment lost 3 bases, leaving 9 bases of the junction unmatched. This chain's CDR3 is CASSALPRGGNTEAFF. The CDR3 bases are TGTGCCAGCAGCGCCCTCCCCAGGGGGGGGAACACTGAAGCTTTCTTT.

The rearrangement links TRBV29-1 to TRBJ2-1; D remains ambiguous. Germline V CDR1 and CDR2: SQVTM, ANQGSEA. The ends were cut back, 7 bases at V and 1 base at J, with 17 bases in the middle. The CDR3 is made up of 15 amino acids. CDR3 sequence (DNA): TGCAGCGCCGAAGGGCGGATAGGATCCTACAATGAGCAGTTCTTC. It encodes CSAEGRIGSYNEQFF.

V is TRBV5-1 and J is TRBJ2-7, with D perhaps given as TRBD1 or TRBD2 (5 bases each). V dropped 5 bases and J dropped 2 bases, with 14 bases sitting between them. CDR1 and CDR2 (germline): SGHRS, YFSETQ. The CDR3 runs 14 residues. The chain's CDR3 is CASRPGTPAYEQYF. CDR3 bases: TGCGCCAGCAGGCCCGGGACGCCGGCCTACGAGCAGTACTTC.

The sample holds a few counts of this clone. The chain couples TRBV7-2 to TRBJ2-4, with D possibly TRBD1 on 5 matching bases. This CDR3 is 17 amino acids long. Per germline, CDR1 SGHTA and CDR2 FQGNSA. The germline V and J ends were trimmed by 5 bases and 2 bases, with 19 bases remaining between them. The chain's CDR3 is CASSLDSNTNTKNIQYF. CDR3 nucleotides: TGTGCCAGCAGCCTAGACAGCAACACGAATACCAAAAACATTCAGTACTTC.

This chain links TRBV28 with TRBJ2-7; D is perhaps TRBD2 (5 bases). In germline, CDR1 is MDHEN, CDR2 SYDVKM. The ends were cut back, 8 bases at V and 2 bases at J, with 7 bases in the middle. The CDR3 length is 11 residues. CDR3: CASVGTYEQYF. DNA of the CDR3: TGTGCCAGCGTCGGGACCTACGAGCAGTACTTC.

The gene calls are TRBV6-5 and TRBJ2-2; no reliable D call. CDR3 length: 16 amino acids. Germline V gene data show CDR1 as MNHEY and CDR2 as SVGAGI. V shed 4 bases and J shed 1 base, with 13 bases lying between them. The CDR3 sequence: CASSSLKGRNTGELFF. CDR3 nucleotide sequence: TGTGCCAGCAGTTCCCTTAAAGGGCGGAACACCGGGGAGCTGTTTTTT.

The chain employs TRBV27 and TRBJ2-1; possibly TRBD2 for D (5 bases). Deletions cut 6 bases from V and 8 bases from J, with 17 bases between. CDR1 is MNHEY and CDR2 is SMNVEV in the germline V gene (reference sequence). The CDR3 totals 14 residues. CDR3 loop: CASRRAPIADEQFF. CDR3 nucleotides: TGTGCCAGCAGGAGGGCTCCTATAGCAGATGAGCAGTTCTTC.

This clone was found a few times. The rearrangement links TRBV13 to TRBJ1-5; a weak D match, TRBD1 (5 bases). Trimming left V 0 bases short and J 9 bases short, with 15 bases between. This CDR3 is built from 15 residues. Per the germline V gene, CDR1 is PRHDT and CDR2 is FYEKMQ (reference sequence). CDR3 nucleotides: TGTGCCAGCAGCTTAGGCCCGACAGAGAGTGCGCCCCAGCATTTT. As protein: CASSLGPTESAPQHF.

This sequence joins TRBV6-5 and TRBJ2-6; D not certain. V was clipped by 1 base and J by 0 bases, with 1 base between them. The germline gives CDR1 MNHEY, CDR2 SVGAGI. The CDR3 has 14 amino acids. The CDR3 protein is CASSYFSGANVLTF. CDR3 coding DNA: TGTGCCAGCAGTTACTTCTCTGGGGCCAACGTCCTGACTTTC.

The chain couples TRBV5-1 to TRBJ1-1; no reliable D call. The germline V and J ends were trimmed by 1 base and 0 bases, with 4 bases remaining between them. The germline V gene has CDR1 SGHRS and CDR2 YFSETQ. The CDR3 totals 13 residues. The CDR3 protein is CASSLFVNTEAFF. The CDR3 DNA reads TGCGCCAGCAGCTTGTTTGTGAACACTGAAGCTTTCTTT.